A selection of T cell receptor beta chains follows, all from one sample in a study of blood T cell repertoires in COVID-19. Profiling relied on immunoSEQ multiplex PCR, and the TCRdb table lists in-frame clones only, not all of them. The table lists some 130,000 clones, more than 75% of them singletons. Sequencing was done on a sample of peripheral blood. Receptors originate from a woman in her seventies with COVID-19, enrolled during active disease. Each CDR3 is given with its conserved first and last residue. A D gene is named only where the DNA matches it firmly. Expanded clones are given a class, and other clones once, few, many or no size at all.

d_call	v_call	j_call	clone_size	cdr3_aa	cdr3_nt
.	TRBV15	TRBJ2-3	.	CAMGQGNTDTQYF	TGTGCCATGGGTCAGGGGAACACAGATACGCAGTATTTT
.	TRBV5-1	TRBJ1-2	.	CASSPTTGNYGYTF	TGCGCCAGCAGCCCGACTACCGGGAACTATGGCTACACCTTC
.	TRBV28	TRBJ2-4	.	CASSLTVKNIQYF	TGTGCCAGCAGTTTAACAGTCAAAAACATTCAGTACTTC
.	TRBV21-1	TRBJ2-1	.	CASSKDWRPSYNEQFF	TGTGCCAGCAGCAAAGATTGGAGGCCCTCCTACAATGAGCAGTTCTTC
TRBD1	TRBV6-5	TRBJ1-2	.	CAEGGQGYGYTF	TGTGCCGAAGGGGGACAGGGGTATGGCTACACCTTC
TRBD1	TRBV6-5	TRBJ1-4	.	CASSLGQVNEKLFF	TGTGCCAGCAGCCTAGGACAGGTTAATGAAAAACTGTTTTTT
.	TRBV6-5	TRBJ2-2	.	CASSYGGTGELFF	TGTGCCAGCAGTTACGGGGGGACCGGGGAGCTGTTTTTT
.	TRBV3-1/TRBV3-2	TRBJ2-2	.	CASSPQGRGMPGELFF	TGTGCCAGCAGCCCCCAAGGGAGGGGGATGCCCGGGGAGCTGTTTTTT
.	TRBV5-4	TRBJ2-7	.	CASSQRYSRSYEQYF	TGTGCCAGCAGCCAAAGATACTCCAGGTCCTACGAGCAGTACTTC
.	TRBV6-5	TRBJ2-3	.	CASRQGTDTQYF	TGTGCCAGCAGGCAGGGTACAGATACGCAGTATTTT
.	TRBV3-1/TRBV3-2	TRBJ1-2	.	CASSQGGVHYGYTF	TGTGCCAGCAGCCAAGGGGGGGTCCACTATGGCTACACCTTC
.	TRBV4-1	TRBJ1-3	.	CASSSTGSPGNTIYF	TGCGCCAGCAGCTCCACAGGGTCCCCTGGAAACACCATATATTTT
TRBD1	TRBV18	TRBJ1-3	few	CASSPDRAGNTIYF	TGTGCCAGCTCTCCCGACAGGGCCGGAAACACCATATATTTT
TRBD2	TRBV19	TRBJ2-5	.	CASSSGGSQETQYF	TGTGCCAGTAGTTCGGGGGGGAGCCAAGAGACCCAGTACTTC
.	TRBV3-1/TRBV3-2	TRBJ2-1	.	CASSHPVIRNEQFF	TGTGCCAGCAGCCACCCCGTCATCAGAAATGAGCAGTTCTTC
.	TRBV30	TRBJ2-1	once	CAWSRAADSEQFF	TGTGCCTGGAGTCGCGCCGCGGACAGTGAGCAGTTCTTC
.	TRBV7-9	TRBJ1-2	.	CASSLAFREARGYTF	TGTGCCAGCAGCTTAGCGTTCAGGGAAGCGAGAGGCTACACCTTC
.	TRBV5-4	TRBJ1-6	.	CASSFNSGENSPLHF	TGTGCCAGCAGCTTCAACTCGGGGGAAAATTCACCCCTCCACTTT
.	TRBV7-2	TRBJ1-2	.	CASNNRAYYGYTF	TGTGCCAGCAACAACAGGGCCTACTATGGCTACACCTTC
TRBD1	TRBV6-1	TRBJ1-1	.	CASSERQGSTEAFF	TGTGCCAGCAGTGAAAGACAGGGTAGCACTGAAGCTTTCTTT
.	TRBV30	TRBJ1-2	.	CAWSVRNGVGYTF	TGTGCCTGGAGTGTCAGAAACGGGGTTGGCTACACCTTC
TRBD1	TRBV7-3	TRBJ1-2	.	CASSPQPGQGETNYGYTF	TGTGCCAGCAGCCCCCAACCGGGACAGGGGGAAACTAACTATGGCTACACCTTC
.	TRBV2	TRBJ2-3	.	CASGRDFTDTQYF	TGTGCCAGCGGACGGGACTTCACAGATACGCAGTATTTT
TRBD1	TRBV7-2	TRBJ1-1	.	CASSIRTGEHTEAFF	TGTGCCAGCAGCATAAGGACAGGGGAGCACACTGAAGCTTTCTTT
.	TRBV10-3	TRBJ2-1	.	CAISGAPSDEQFF	TGTGCCATCAGTGGGGCCCCTAGCGATGAGCAGTTCTTC
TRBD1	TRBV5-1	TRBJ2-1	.	CASSKPLGTGYSSYNEQFF	TGCGCCAGCAGCAAACCTTTAGGGACAGGGTACAGCTCCTACAATGAGCAGTTCTTC
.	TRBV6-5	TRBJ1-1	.	CASRTGGMNTEAFF	TGTGCCAGCAGAACAGGTGGGATGAACACTGAAGCTTTCTTT
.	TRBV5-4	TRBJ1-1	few	CASSLSSLRTEAFF	TGTGCCAGCAGCTTATCTAGCCTGCGGACTGAAGCTTTCTTT
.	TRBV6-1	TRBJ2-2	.	CASSELQGRSGELFF	TGTGCCAGCAGTGAACTGCAGGGTCGGTCCGGGGAGCTGTTTTTT
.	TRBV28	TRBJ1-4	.	CASSFRGYNEKLFF	TGTGCCAGCAGTTTTCGGGGTTATAATGAAAAACTGTTTTTT
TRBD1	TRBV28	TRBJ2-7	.	CASSFQGAGDTYEQYF	TGTGCCAGCAGTTTTCAGGGGGCGGGTGACACTTACGAGCAGTACTTC
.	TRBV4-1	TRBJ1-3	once	CASSQDYRASSGNTIYF	TGCGCCAGCAGCCAAGACTACAGGGCGAGCTCTGGAAACACCATATATTTT
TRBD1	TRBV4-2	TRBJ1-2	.	CASSQVIKQGADYGYTF	TGTGCCAGCAGCCAAGTGATTAAACAGGGGGCGGACTATGGCTACACCTTC
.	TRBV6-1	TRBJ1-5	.	CASSEGGSRNQPQHF	TGTGCCAGCAGTGAAGGAGGCAGTCGCAATCAGCCCCAGCATTTT
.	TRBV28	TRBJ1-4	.	CASGGGGEGKLFF	TGTGCCAGCGGTGGTGGCGGGGAGGGAAAACTGTTTTTT